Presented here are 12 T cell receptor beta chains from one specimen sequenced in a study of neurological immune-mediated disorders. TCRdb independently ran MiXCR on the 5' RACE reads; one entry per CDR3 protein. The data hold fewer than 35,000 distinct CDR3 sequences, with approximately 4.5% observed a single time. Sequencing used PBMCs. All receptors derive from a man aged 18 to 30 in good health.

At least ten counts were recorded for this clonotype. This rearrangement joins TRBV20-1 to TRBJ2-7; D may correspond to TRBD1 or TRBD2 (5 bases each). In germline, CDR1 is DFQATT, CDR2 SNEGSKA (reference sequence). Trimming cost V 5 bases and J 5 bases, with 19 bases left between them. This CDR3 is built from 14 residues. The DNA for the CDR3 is TGCAGTGCTGGGGGACCGGGTAAATTCCACGAGCAGTACTTC. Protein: CSAGGPGKFHEQYF.

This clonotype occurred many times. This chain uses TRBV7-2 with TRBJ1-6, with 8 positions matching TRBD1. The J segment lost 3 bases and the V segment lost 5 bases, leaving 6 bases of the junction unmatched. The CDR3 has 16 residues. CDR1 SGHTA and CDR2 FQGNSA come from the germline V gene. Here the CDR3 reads CASSPQGGFYNSPLHF. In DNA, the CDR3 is TGTGCCAGCAGCCCACAGGGGGGCTTCTATAATTCACCCCTCCACTTT. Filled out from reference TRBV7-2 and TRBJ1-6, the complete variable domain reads GAGVSQSPSNKVTEKGKDVELRCDPISGHTALYWYRQSLGQGLEFLIYFQGNSAPDKSGLPSDRFSAERTGGSVSTLTIQRTQQEDSAVYLCASSPQGGFYNSPLHFGNGTRLTVT.

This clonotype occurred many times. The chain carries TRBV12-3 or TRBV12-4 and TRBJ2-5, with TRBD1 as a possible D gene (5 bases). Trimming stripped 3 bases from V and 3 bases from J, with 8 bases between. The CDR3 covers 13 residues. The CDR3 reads CASSLTEKETQYF. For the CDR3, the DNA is TGTGCCAGCAGTTTGACAGAAAAAGAGACCCAGTACTTC.

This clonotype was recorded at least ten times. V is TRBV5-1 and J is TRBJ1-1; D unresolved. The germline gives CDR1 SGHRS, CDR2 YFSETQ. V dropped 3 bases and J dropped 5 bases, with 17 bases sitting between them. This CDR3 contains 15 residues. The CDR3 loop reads CASSSTVSGETEAFF. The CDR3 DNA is TGCGCCAGCAGCTCCACGGTTAGCGGGGAAACTGAAGCTTTCTTT.

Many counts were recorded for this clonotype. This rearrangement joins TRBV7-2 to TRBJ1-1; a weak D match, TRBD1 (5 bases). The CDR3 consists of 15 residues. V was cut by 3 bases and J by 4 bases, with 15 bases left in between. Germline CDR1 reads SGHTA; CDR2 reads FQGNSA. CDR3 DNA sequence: TGTGCCAGCAGCTTTCCAGGGCGTCGGACCACTGAAGCTTTCTTT. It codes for CASSFPGRRTTEAFF.

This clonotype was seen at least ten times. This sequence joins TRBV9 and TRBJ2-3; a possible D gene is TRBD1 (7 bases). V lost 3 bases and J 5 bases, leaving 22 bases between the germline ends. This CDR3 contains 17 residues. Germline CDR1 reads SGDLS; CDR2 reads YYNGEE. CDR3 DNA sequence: TGTGCCAGCAGCGGTGGAGGGGGCCTCCGGGCGAGAGATACGCAGTATTTT. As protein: CASSGGGGLRARDTQYF.

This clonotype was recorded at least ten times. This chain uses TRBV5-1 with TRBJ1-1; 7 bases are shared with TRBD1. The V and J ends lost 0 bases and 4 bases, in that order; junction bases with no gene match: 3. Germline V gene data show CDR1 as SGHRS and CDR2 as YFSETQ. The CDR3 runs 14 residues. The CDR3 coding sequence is TGCGCCAGCAGCTTGGTCGCAGGGGGCACTGAAGCTTTCTTT. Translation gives CASSLVAGGTEAFF.

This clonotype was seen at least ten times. This chain's CDR3 is CASSLQGENTEAFF. CDR3 DNA sequence: TGTGCCAGCAGCTTACAGGGAGAGAACACTGAAGCTTTCTTT. The V gene is TRBV11-1, the J gene TRBJ1-1; D possibly corresponds to TRBD1 (5 bases). Between the trimmed V and J ends, which lost 2 bases and 1 base, there was a span of 8 bases. Germline CDR1 SGHAT, CDR2 FQDESV (reference sequence). CDR3 length: 14 amino acids.

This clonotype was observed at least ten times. CDR3: CASSPSGQGRLNTEAFF. The CDR3 DNA is TGTGCCAGCAGCCCATCTGGACAGGGTCGACTGAACACTGAAGCTTTCTTT. V and J are TRBV3-1 and TRBJ1-1; the match to TRBD1 covers 8 bases. Germline V CDR1 and CDR2: LGHDT, YNNKEL (reference sequence). Germline trimming cut 4 bases from V and 0 bases from J; bases unmatched to any gene: 10. CDR3 length equals 17 residues.

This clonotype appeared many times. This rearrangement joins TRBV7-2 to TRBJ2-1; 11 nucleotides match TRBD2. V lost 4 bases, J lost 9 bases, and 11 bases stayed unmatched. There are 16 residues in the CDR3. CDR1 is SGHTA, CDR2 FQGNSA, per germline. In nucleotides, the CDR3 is TGTGCCAGCAGCTATTTAGCGGGGGGGAAGTTCGGTGAGCAGTTCTTC. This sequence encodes CASSYLAGGKFGEQFF. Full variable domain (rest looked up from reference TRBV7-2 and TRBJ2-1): GAGVSQSPSNKVTEKGKDVELRCDPISGHTALYWYRQSLGQGLEFLIYFQGNSAPDKSGLPSDRFSAERTGGSVSTLTIQRTQQEDSAVYLCASSYLAGGKFGEQFFGPGTRLTVL.

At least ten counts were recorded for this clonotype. The CDR3 DNA sequence: TGTGCCAGCAGCTTGGCGGGGCAGGGTCAGCCCCAGCATTTT. Translation: CASSLAGQGQPQHF. The chain carries TRBV5-5 and TRBJ1-5; D possibly corresponds to TRBD1 (5 bases). The V gene lost 0 bases and the J gene lost 6 bases, with 10 bases spanning the gap. CDR3 length equals 14 residues. The germline CDR1 and CDR2 sequences are SGHKS and YYEKEE (reference sequence).

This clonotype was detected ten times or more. Here the CDR3 reads CSVENSPKDEQFF. CDR3 sequence (DNA): TGCAGCGTTGAAAACAGCCCGAAGGATGAGCAGTTCTTC. The chain is built from TRBV29-1 and TRBJ2-1; D is ambiguous. The V gene's germline CDR1 is SQVTM and CDR2 ANQGSEA. With 2 bases removed from V and 8 bases from J, the gap between germline ends came to 13 bases. The CDR3 is 13 amino acids.